Listed here are 13 T cell receptor beta chains from one sample, sequenced in a study of shared clonotypes between healthy human individuals. Sequencing was performed with immunoSEQ multiplex PCR; in TCRdb, only in-frame clones are kept and a portion is missing. The sample yields about 600,000 clones, less than 98% seen once. Specimen: naive CD4+ T cells sorted from blood. Subset denoted: CD45RA+ positively selected. The receptor source for this set is a woman between 25 and 40 years old in good health.

CDR3 DNA sequence: TGTGCCAGCAGCTCCCAGGGGGATGAGCAGTTCTTC. This encodes CASSSQGDEQFF. The chain carries TRBV28 and TRBJ2-1, with 7 nucleotides matching TRBD1. Germline V CDR1 and CDR2: MDHEN, SYDVKM. CDR3 length equals 12 residues. The V and J ends lost 6 bases and 8 bases, in that order; junction bases with no gene match: 4.

This clone was seen just once. This sequence joins TRBV6-5 and TRBJ1-2; tentatively, D is TRBD1 (5 bases). Trimming cost V 6 bases and J 1 base, with 12 bases left between them. CDR1 is MNHEY, CDR2 SVGAGI, per germline. The CDR3 has 14 amino acids. CDR3 nucleotide sequence: TGTGCCAGCAGCAGAATTGACAGTAACTATGGCTACACCTTC. Its translation is CASSRIDSNYGYTF.

J is TRBJ1-2 and V is TRBV7-9; 8 nucleotides align to TRBD1. V trimming: 7 bases; J trimming: 9 bases; junction bases outside the gene matches: 7. The CDR3 spans 12 residues. Per germline, CDR1 SEHNR and CDR2 FQNEAQ (reference sequence). This chain's CDR3 is CASNADRASYTF. In DNA form, the CDR3 reads TGTGCCAGCAACGCGGACAGGGCGAGCTACACCTTC.

The chain employs TRBV27 and TRBJ2-1, with 7 bases identical to TRBD2. The CDR3 is made up of 16 amino acids. Trimming removed 5 bases from V and 4 bases from J; junction bases left unmatched: 11. CDR1 is MNHEY, CDR2 SMNVEV, per germline (reference sequence). CDR3 coding DNA: TGTGCCAGCAGTCCGATGGGAGGGGCCAGGTACAATGAGCAGTTCTTC. Translation: CASSPMGGARYNEQFF.

The rearrangement joins TRBV11-2 to TRBJ2-6; D is ambiguous. Trimming removed 4 bases from V and 2 bases from J, with 9 bases in between. Germline V lookup: CDR1 SGHAT, CDR2 FQNNGV. The length of the CDR3 is 15 residues. The CDR3 nucleotides read TGTGCCAGCAGCTCCTTAATTACTGGGGCCAACGTCCTGACTTTC. Translated, it gives CASSSLITGANVLTF.

V usage is TRBV5-1 and J usage is TRBJ2-1; 13 positions agree with TRBD2. J lost 9 bases, V lost 1 base, and 10 bases had no gene match. The germline CDR1 and CDR2 sequences are SGHRS and YFSETQ. This CDR3 has 17 residues. The DNA of the CDR3 is TGCGCCAGCAGCTTGAGGTGGACTAGCGGGAGTCAAGGTGAGCAGTTCTTC. Residues: CASSLRWTSGSQGEQFF.

This chain joins TRBV11-2 and TRBJ2-6; 8 positions agree with TRBD1. V lost 2 bases to trimming and J lost 1 base; unmatched junction nucleotides: 7. Germline V gene data show CDR1 as SGHAT and CDR2 as FQNNGV. The length of the CDR3 is 18 residues. Here the CDR3 DNA reads TGTGCCAGCAGCTTAACGCAGGGGGCGGCATCTGGGGCCAACGTCCTGACTTTC. Encoded protein: CASSLTQGAASGANVLTF.

This clone occurred once. The genes are TRBV21-1 and TRBJ1-3. TRBV21-1 is deemed a pseudogene. The CDR3 extends over 15 amino acids. The CDR3: CASSKERAPGNTIYF. The CDR3 DNA follows: TGTGCCAGCAGCAAAGAGCGGGCCCCCGGAAACACCATATATTTT.

This chain links TRBV28 with TRBJ2-7; 8 nucleotides align to TRBD2. CDR1 and CDR2 (germline): MDHEN, SYDVKM. The J segment lost 5 bases and the V segment lost 0 bases, leaving 6 bases of the junction unmatched. There are 15 residues in the CDR3. CDR3 DNA sequence: TGTGCCAGCAGTTTATGGACTAGCGCGAGGGACGAGCAGTACTTC. Its translation: CASSLWTSARDEQYF.

The V and J genes are TRBV27 and TRBJ2-1; 11 bases are shared with TRBD2. Germline CDR1 MNHEY, CDR2 SMNVEV (reference sequence). The V segment lost 5 bases and the J segment 8 bases; nucleotides outside the gene matches: 17. This CDR3 contains 18 residues. CDR3 coding DNA: TGTGCCAGCAGTCGAATCCCCACTAGCGGGGGATTTTTGGATGAGCAGTTCTTC. Its protein product is CASSRIPTSGGFLDEQFF.

The rearrangement links TRBV5-6 to TRBJ2-1; 9 bases fit TRBD2. Losses at the gene ends were 6 bases for V and 2 bases for J; bases not matched to a gene: 15. Looked up from germline, CDR1 is SGHDT and CDR2 is YYEEEE. The CDR3 is 18 residues long. The CDR3 DNA follows: TGTGCCAGCACCGCTCTGGTAGCGGGAGTTTTCACCTACAATGAGCAGTTCTTC. This gives the protein CASTALVAGVFTYNEQFF.

The V call is TRBV19, the J call TRBJ2-7, with 11 bases identical to TRBD2. After removal of 7 bases from V and 1 base from J, the junction contained 6 bases not matched to a gene. The germline gives CDR1 LNHDA, CDR2 SQIVND (reference sequence). The CDR3 length is 15 residues. The CDR3 loop reads CASTETSGGSYEQYF. The DNA for the CDR3 is TGTGCCAGTACCGAAACTAGCGGGGGATCCTACGAGCAGTACTTC.

V usage is TRBV5-1 and J usage is TRBJ2-1; 8 bases are shared with TRBD2. The germline CDR1 and CDR2 sequences are SGHRS and YFSETQ. The CDR3 contains 18 residues. V was pared by 4 bases and J by 9 bases, with 21 bases of the junction left unmatched. The CDR3 DNA is TGCGCCAGCAGCCCCTTATTATTACTAGCGGTGGAGGGGGGTGAGCAGTTCTTC. Encoded protein: CASSPLLLLAVEGGEQFF.